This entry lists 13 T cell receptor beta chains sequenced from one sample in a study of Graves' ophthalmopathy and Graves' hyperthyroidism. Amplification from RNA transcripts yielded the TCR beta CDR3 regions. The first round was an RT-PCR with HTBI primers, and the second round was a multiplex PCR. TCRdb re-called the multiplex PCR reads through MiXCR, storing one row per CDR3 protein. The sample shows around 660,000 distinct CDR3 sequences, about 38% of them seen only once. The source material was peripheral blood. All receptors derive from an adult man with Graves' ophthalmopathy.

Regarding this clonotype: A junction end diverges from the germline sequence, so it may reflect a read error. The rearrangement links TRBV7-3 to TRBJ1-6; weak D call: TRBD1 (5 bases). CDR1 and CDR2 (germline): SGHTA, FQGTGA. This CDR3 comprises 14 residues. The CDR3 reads CASSVTGNHSPLHF. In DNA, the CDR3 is TGTGCCAGCAGCGTAACAGGCAATCATTCACCCCTCCACTTT.

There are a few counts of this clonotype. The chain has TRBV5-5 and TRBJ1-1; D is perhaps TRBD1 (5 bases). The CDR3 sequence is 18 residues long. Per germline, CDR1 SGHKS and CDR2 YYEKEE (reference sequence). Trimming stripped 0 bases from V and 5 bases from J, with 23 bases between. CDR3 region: CASSLAFTPTDWGTEAFF. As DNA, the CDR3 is TGTGCCAGCAGCTTGGCCTTTACCCCCACGGACTGGGGGACTGAAGCTTTCTTT.

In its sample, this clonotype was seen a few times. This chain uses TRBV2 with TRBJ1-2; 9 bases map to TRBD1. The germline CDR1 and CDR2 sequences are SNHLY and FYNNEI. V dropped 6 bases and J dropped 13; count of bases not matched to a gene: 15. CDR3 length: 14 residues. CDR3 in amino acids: CASSSPGQGSVGTF. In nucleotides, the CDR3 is TGTGCCAGCAGCAGTCCGGGACAGGGTAGTGTCGGCACCTTC.

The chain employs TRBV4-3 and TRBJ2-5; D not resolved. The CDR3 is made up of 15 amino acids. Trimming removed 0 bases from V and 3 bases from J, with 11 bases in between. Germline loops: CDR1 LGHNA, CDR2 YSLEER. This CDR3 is CASSQDYPGEETQYF. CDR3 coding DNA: TGCGCCAGCAGCCAAGATTACCCCGGAGAAGAGACCCAGTACTTC.

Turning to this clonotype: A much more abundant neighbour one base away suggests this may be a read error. CDR3 coding DNA: TGTGCCATCAGTGATTGGGGACAGGAGGAAAAACTGTTTTTT. It specifies CAISDWGQEEKLFF. V gene TRBV10-3 combines with J gene TRBJ1-4; TRBD1 matches 8 bases. Unmatched junction bases numbered 5, after V lost 3 bases and J lost 8 bases. CDR1 is ENHRY, CDR2 SYGVKD, per germline. This CDR3 region has 14 residues.

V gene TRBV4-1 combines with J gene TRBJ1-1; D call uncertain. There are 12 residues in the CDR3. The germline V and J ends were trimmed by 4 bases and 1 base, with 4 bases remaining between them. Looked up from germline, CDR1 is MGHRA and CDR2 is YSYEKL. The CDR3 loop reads CASSRSNTEAFF. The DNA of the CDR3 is TGCGCCAGCAGCCGATCGAACACTGAAGCTTTCTTT.

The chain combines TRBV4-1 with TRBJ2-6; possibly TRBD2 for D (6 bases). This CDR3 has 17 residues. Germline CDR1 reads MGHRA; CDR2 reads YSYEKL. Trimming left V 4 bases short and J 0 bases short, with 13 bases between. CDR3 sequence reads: CASSRGLLYSGANVLTF. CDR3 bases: TGCGCCAGCAGCCGTGGACTATTGTACTCTGGGGCCAACGTCCTGACTTTC.

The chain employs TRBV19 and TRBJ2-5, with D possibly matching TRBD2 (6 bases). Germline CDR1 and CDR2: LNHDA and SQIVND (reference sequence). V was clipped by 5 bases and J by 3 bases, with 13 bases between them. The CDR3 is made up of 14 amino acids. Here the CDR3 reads CASSSVGGEETQYF. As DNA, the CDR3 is TGTGCCAGTAGTTCCGTCGGAGGGGAAGAGACCCAGTACTTC.

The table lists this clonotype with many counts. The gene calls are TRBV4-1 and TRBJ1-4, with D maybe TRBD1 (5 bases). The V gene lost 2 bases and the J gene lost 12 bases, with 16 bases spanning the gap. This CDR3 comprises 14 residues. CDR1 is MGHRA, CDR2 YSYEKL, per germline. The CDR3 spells CASSQPTQGRQLFF. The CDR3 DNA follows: TGCGCCAGCAGCCAACCCACGCAGGGACGCCAACTGTTTTTT.

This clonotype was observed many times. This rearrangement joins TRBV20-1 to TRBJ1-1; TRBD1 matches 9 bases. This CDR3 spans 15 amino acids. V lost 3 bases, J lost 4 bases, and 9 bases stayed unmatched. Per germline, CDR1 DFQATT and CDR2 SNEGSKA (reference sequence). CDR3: CSASIQGARITEAFF. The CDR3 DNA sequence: TGCAGTGCTAGCATACAGGGGGCACGGATCACTGAAGCTTTCTTT.

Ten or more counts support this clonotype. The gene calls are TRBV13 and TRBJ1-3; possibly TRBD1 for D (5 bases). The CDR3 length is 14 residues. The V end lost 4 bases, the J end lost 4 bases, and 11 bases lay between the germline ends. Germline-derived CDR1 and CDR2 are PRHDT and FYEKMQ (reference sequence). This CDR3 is CASSSMTAGNTIYF. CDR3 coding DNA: TGTGCCAGCAGCTCCATGACAGCCGGAAACACCATATATTTT.

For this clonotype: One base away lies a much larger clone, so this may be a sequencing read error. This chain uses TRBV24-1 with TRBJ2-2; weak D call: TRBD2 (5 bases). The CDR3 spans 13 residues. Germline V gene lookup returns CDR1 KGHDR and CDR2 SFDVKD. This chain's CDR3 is CATSDLFTGEPFF. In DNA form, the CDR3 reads TGTGCCACCAGTGATTTGTTCACCGGGGAGCCGTTTTTT.

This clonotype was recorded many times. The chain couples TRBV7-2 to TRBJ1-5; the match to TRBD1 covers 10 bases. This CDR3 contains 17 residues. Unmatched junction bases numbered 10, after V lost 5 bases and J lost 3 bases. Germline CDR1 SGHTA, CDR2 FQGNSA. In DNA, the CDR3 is TGTGCCAGCAGCCAGGATGAGGGACAGGGGTTCAATCAGCCCCAGCATTTT. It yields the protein CASSQDEGQGFNQPQHF.